These T cell receptor beta chains were read from a single sample in a study of cytomegalovirus exposure and HLA in healthy donors. The data were produced by immunoSEQ multiplex PCR, yet TCRdb's version contains in-frame clones alone and is incomplete. The profile shows 70,000 to 85,000 clones, under 70% of them singletons. The source material was PBMCs. Receptors were obtained from a man aged 25-45 years in good health and CMV-seropositive. CDR3s include the opening cysteine and the closing phenylalanine or tryptophan. Fields, in order: clone size, J gene, D gene, V gene, CDR3 protein, CDR3 DNA. D genes are given only for firm matches. Clone size is stated in some rows and not others, as once, few, many or a class when expanded.

few TRBJ2-6 NA TRBV4-3 CASSQNSPRMSGANVLTF TGCGCCAGCAGCCAAAACTCCCCAAGAATGTCTGGGGCCAACGTCCTGACTTTC
NA TRBJ1-4 NA TRBV5-8 CASSSSLRRANEKLFF TGTGCCAGCAGTTCCTCCCTTCGGAGGGCTAATGAAAAACTGTTTTTT
NA TRBJ1-1 NA TRBV5-8 CASSFNGWGQLNTEAFF TGTGCCAGCAGCTTCAATGGCTGGGGACAACTGAACACTGAAGCTTTCTTT
NA TRBJ2-2 NA TRBV5-1 CASSPDYGAGFVGELFF TGCGCCAGCAGCCCTGACTATGGGGCGGGGTTTGTCGGGGAGCTGTTTTTT
NA TRBJ1-1 NA TRBV4-1 CASSASLTELNTEAFF TGCGCCAGCAGCGCCAGCTTGACAGAACTGAACACTGAAGCTTTCTTT
NA TRBJ2-1 TRBD2 TRBV25-1 CASSVPGTRLNEQFF TGTGCCAGCAGTGTACCCGGGACTAGACTCAATGAGCAGTTCTTC
NA TRBJ2-6 TRBD1 TRBV28 CASLDRVRVGANVLTF TGTGCCAGCCTGGACAGGGTACGGGTTGGGGCCAACGTCCTGACTTTC
NA TRBJ2-1 TRBD1 TRBV11-3 CASSFRPGQGANNEQFF TGTGCCAGCAGCTTCCGACCGGGACAGGGCGCGAACAATGAGCAGTTCTTC
NA TRBJ2-5 TRBD1 TRBV6-1 CASSRTGGEGETQYF TGTGCCAGCAGTCGGACAGGGGGCGAGGGAGAGACCCAGTACTTC
NA TRBJ1-1 NA TRBV7-2 CASSLARADRSEAFF TGTGCCAGCAGCTTAGCCCGTGCCGACAGGTCTGAAGCTTTCTTT
NA TRBJ1-3 TRBD1 TRBV9 CASSRGQGLASGNTIYF TGTGCCAGCAGCCGAGGACAGGGGTTGGCCTCTGGAAACACCATATATTTT
NA TRBJ2-1 TRBD2 TRBV5-6 CASSLPPGGRSSYNEQFF TGTGCCAGCAGCTTACCCCCGGGGGGACGGAGCTCCTACAATGAGCAGTTCTTC
few TRBJ2-5 NA TRBV5-6 CASSLAPTTQYF TGTGCCAGCAGCTTGGCCCCGACAACCCAGTACTTC
NA TRBJ2-1 NA TRBV4-1 CASSQRPSDRNEVGNEQFF TGCGCCAGCAGCCAAAGGCCGTCCGACAGGAATGAGGTAGGCAATGAGCAGTTCTTC
NA TRBJ2-7 TRBD1 TRBV7-3 CASSLDGGDRGPVEQYF TGTGCCAGCAGCTTAGATGGGGGCGACAGGGGGCCCGTCGAGCAGTACTTC
NA TRBJ1-4 NA TRBV28 CASSFGLESEKLFF TGTGCCAGCAGTTTTGGTTTGGAGAGTGAAAAACTGTTTTTT
NA TRBJ1-2 NA TRBV7-2 CASSRTEYGYTF TGTGCCAGCAGCCGAACCGAGTATGGCTACACCTTC
few TRBJ2-3 NA TRBV11-3 CASSEWESGTQYF TGTGCCAGCAGCGAATGGGAAAGCGGTACGCAGTATTTT
NA TRBJ1-1 NA TRBV4-2 CASSWGGYTEAFF TGTGCCAGCAGCTGGGGCGGCTACACTGAAGCTTTCTTT
few TRBJ1-1 TRBD1 TRBV27 CASSSRTGGVHNTEAFF TGTGCCAGCAGTTCCCGGACAGGGGGCGTTCATAACACTGAAGCTTTCTTT
NA TRBJ2-2 TRBD1 TRBV19 CASSIGTGSTGELFF TGTGCCAGTAGTATCGGGACAGGGAGCACCGGGGAGCTGTTTTTT
NA TRBJ2-1 TRBD1 TRBV5-6 CASSLAFGTVGGFF TGTGCCAGCAGCTTGGCCTTCGGGACAGTCGGTGGGTTCTTC
NA TRBJ1-1 TRBD1 TRBV5-1 CASSDRDRGWVTEAFF TGCGCCAGCAGCGACCGGGACAGGGGGTGGGTCACTGAAGCTTTCTTT
NA TRBJ2-7 TRBD2 TRBV7-9 CASSPLAGGPHEQYF TGTGCCAGCAGCCCACTAGCGGGAGGGCCCCACGAGCAGTACTTC
NA TRBJ1-6 TRBD1 TRBV30 CACRDRGFGGISPLHF TGTGCCTGCCGGGACAGGGGTTTCGGGGGAATTTCACCCCTCCACTTT
NA TRBJ2-1 NA TRBV29-1 CSVEEQENEQFF TGCAGCGTTGAAGAACAGGAAAATGAGCAGTTCTTC
once TRBJ2-7 NA TRBV2 CASSGRVYEQYF TGTGCCAGCAGTGGCAGGGTCTACGAGCAGTACTTC
few TRBJ1-6 NA TRBV28 CASKRNHNSPLHF TGTGCCAGCAAGCGTAACCATAATTCACCCCTCCACTTT
NA TRBJ1-6 TRBD1 TRBV10-2 CASSPGTGAFSPLHF TGCGCCAGCAGCCCCGGGACAGGGGCTTTCTCACCCCTCCACTTT
NA TRBJ2-5 NA TRBV5-4 CASSLEPTQETQYF TGTGCCAGCAGCTTGGAACCAACACAAGAGACCCAGTACTTC
NA TRBJ1-5 TRBD1 TRBV19 CASSRHDSRGQGQPQHF TGTGCCAGTAGTCGTCATGATAGTAGGGGGCAGGGTCAGCCCCAGCATTTT
NA TRBJ1-2 TRBD1 TRBV6-1 CASSDMTGGPYGYTF TGTGCCAGCAGTGACATGACAGGGGGCCCCTATGGCTACACCTTC
NA TRBJ2-3 TRBD2 TRBV4-3 CASSLAGVADTQYF TGCGCCAGCAGCCTAGCGGGAGTGGCAGATACGCAGTATTTT
NA TRBJ2-2 TRBD2 TRBV18 CASHGAGVATGELFF TGTGCCAGCCACGGGGCGGGAGTCGCCACCGGGGAGCTGTTTTTT
NA TRBJ1-5 NA TRBV19 CASSIQAGNSNQPQHF TGTGCCAGTAGTATTCAGGCGGGGAATAGCAATCAGCCCCAGCATTTT
NA TRBJ1-1 TRBD1 TRBV7-2 CASSPLSGGVTEAFF TGTGCCAGCAGCCCCTTGTCAGGGGGCGTCACTGAAGCTTTCTTT
NA TRBJ2-1 NA TRBV7-9 CASSLETGYNEQFF TGTGCCAGCAGCTTAGAGACAGGCTACAATGAGCAGTTCTTC
NA TRBJ1-6 NA TRBV11-3 CASSFGQPNSPLHF TGTGCCAGCAGCTTCGGACAGCCTAATTCACCCCTCCACTTT
NA TRBJ2-5 TRBD1 TRBV25-1 CASSAHTGAGETQYF TGTGCCAGCAGTGCACACACAGGGGCTGGGGAGACCCAGTACTTC
NA TRBJ2-3 TRBD2 TRBV7-2 CASSLGLAGEADTQYF TGTGCCAGCAGCTTAGGGCTAGCGGGAGAAGCTGATACGCAGTATTTT
NA TRBJ2-3 NA TRBV11-2 CASSSIAEGTSTDTQYF TGTGCCAGCAGCTCGATAGCGGAGGGGACTAGCACAGATACGCAGTATTTT
NA TRBJ2-6 TRBD1 TRBV27 CASRWGQGSGANVLTF TGTGCCAGCAGGTGGGGACAGGGGAGTGGGGCCAACGTCCTGACTTTC
NA TRBJ2-1 NA TRBV7-2 CASSLSAGQGEQFF TGTGCCAGCAGCTTATCAGCGGGACAAGGTGAGCAGTTCTTC
NA TRBJ2-7 TRBD1 TRBV7-9 CASSQRQGGYPEQYF TGTGCCAGCAGCCAAAGACAGGGGGGATACCCCGAGCAGTACTTC
once TRBJ2-1 TRBD2 TRBV27 CASSLPGLAGGPRSEQFF TGTGCCAGCAGTCTCCCGGGACTAGCGGGGGGGCCGAGGAGTGAGCAGTTCTTC
NA TRBJ1-6 TRBD1 TRBV4-1 CASSRDRGRDSPLHF TGCGCCAGCAGCCGGGACAGGGGTCGGGATTCACCCCTCCACTTT
NA TRBJ2-2 NA TRBV5-4 CASSIGTSPGTGELFF TGTGCCAGCAGCATAGGGACTTCCCCAGGAACCGGGGAGCTGTTTTTT
few TRBJ2-2 TRBD1 TRBV25-1 CASSRPGQSNTGELFF TGTGCCAGCAGTCGCCCGGGACAGTCAAACACCGGGGAGCTGTTTTTT